Listed here is a single TCR beta chain. Antigen unknown. The data were obtained in a study of cytomegalovirus exposure and HLA in healthy donors. Study summary: Earlier sequencing of 150 million to 200 million T cells yielded nearly 120 million unique TCR beta sequences. Regarding the study as a whole: In a later analysis, compared with equally common non-associated chains, HLA-associated beta chains were more expanded. TCR beta V segments were, for the most part, productive about 90% or about 30% of the time in an earlier analysis.

In the PCR, 60 Vbeta and 13 Jbeta primers were used. Method: immunoSEQ multiplex PCR; TCRdb's copy keeps in-frame clones and lacks some. This sample has roughly 100,000 clones; roughly three quarters occur once, and the top ten carry 10% to 13%. Sequenced sample: PBMCs. The TCR originated in a woman under 30 in good health and CMV-seropositive.

Here the CDR3 DNA reads TGTGCCAGCAGACAGGGTGGAGGCAATGAAAAACTGTTTTTT. Its translation: CASRQGGGNEKLFF. The V and J genes are TRBV6-1 and TRBJ1-4; tentative D call: TRBD1 (6 bases). Germline lookup yields CDR1 MNHNS and CDR2 SASEGT. The V gene lost 6 bases and the J gene lost 5 bases, with 13 bases spanning the gap. The CDR3 has 14 amino acids.